In its sample, the clone carrying this T cell receptor (beta chain) was seen many times. What it binds is not known. Arm-PCR of CDR3 regions and iRepertoire HTBI primers were used to build TCR beta libraries. TCRdb re-derived calls from the multiplex PCR reads in MiXCR, one entry per CDR3 protein. This table holds 650,000 to 850,000 distinct CDR3 sequences, 25% to 35% found once. This record comes from a study of regulatory T cells in long-lasting Graves disease. As for time point: persistent/refractory GD, antithyroid drugs over 5 years with positive TRAb. From PBMCs, RNA was extracted and then used to make the TCR library. Study-wide results and limits: Accuracy could have been hurt by small sample size. There was favoring of TRBV28, TRBJ1-2 and TRBJ2-5 in persistent disease. Study was limited to peripheral blood, excluding thyroid tissue. Persistent Graves' patients showed less TCR diversity than newly diagnosed patients showed.

The V and J ends lost 0 bases and 5 bases respectively, with 13 bases between them. Germline CDR1 and CDR2: KGHSH and LQKENI. There are 15 residues in the CDR3. Sequences were derived from peripheral blood mononuclear cells (PBMCs), sampled when the disease was refractory, from a patient treated with antithyroid drugs. This TCR was recovered from a female donor with Graves disease. V usage is TRBV18 and J usage is TRBJ1-1, with TRBD1 as a possible D gene (6 bases). The CDR3 sequence is CASSPPNREGTEAFF. DNA for the CDR3: TGTGCCAGCTCACCACCGAACAGGGAGGGGACTGAAGCTTTCTTT.